The 28 T cell receptor beta chains below all came from one sample that was sequenced in a study of molecular identifiers for immune sequencing clone quantification. Each CDR3 protein is one row after TCRdb ran MiXCR on the PCR reads. Of approximately 550,000 distinct CDR3 sequences in the sample, less than 30% were seen once. The sequencing input was naive CD8+ T cells from blood, with Jurkat cell RNA spiked in. Subset of the sample: FACS-sorted CD8+CD4-CCR7+CD45RA+ naive T cells. The receptor set was obtained from a human donor in good health. Some libraries in this study had Jurkat cell RNA spiked in.

This clonotype was observed a few times. The chain employs TRBV5-4 and TRBJ2-7; D is ambiguous. The V and J ends lost 2 bases and 3 bases respectively, with 15 bases between them. Germline lookup yields CDR1 SGHNT and CDR2 YYREEE (reference sequence). The CDR3 has 15 residues. The CDR3 sequence: CASSFFGSNHYEQYF. The DNA for the CDR3 is TGTGCCAGCAGCTTTTTCGGATCTAACCACTACGAGCAGTACTTC.

For this clonotype: It may be a read error: a sequence one base away is much more abundant. The V and J genes are TRBV4-3 and TRBJ1-3; TRBD1 is a possible D gene (6 bases). This CDR3 is 15 amino acids long. V was clipped by 8 bases and J by 0 bases, with 14 bases between them. CDR1 is LGHNA, CDR2 YSLEER, per germline. The CDR3 nucleotides read TGCGCCAGCGGCCCGGACAGTCTCTCTGGAAACACCATATATTTT. Translated, it gives CASGPDSLSGNTIYF.

This clonotype appeared a few times. At one boundary the junction diverges from the germline segment, which might be a read error. The V and J genes are TRBV7-2 and TRBJ2-5; D not certain. The CDR3 extends over 14 amino acids. Germline values: CDR1 SGHTA, CDR2 FQGNSA. The CDR3 sequence: CASSLDGVSETQYF. As DNA, the CDR3 is TGCGCCAGCAGCTTGGATGGTGTCTCGGAGACCCAGTACTTC.

The chain joins TRBV19 to TRBJ2-2, with D maybe TRBD2 (6 bases). CDR1 is LNHDA and CDR2 is SQIVND in the germline V gene (reference sequence). V was cut by 5 bases and J by 4 bases, with 20 bases left in between. The CDR3 covers 17 residues. CDR3 DNA sequence: TGTGCCAGTAGTCTCTCGTGGGACTCCACACTCACCGGGGAGCTGTTTTTT. Translation: CASSLSWDSTLTGELFF.

The rearrangement links TRBV5-6 to TRBJ2-5; D might be TRBD2 (5 bases). Germline CDR1 SGHDT, CDR2 YYEEEE. Trimming stripped 4 bases from V and 1 base from J, with 14 bases between. The CDR3 runs to 15 residues. CDR3 coding DNA: TGTGCCAGCAGCAATATGGCGGGCCTCCAAGAGACCCAGTACTTC. Translation gives CASSNMAGLQETQYF.

As to this clonotype: It may be a read error: a sequence one base away is much more abundant. V and J are TRBV20-1 and TRBJ2-7, with 7 bases matching TRBD2. Germline CDR1 DFQATT, CDR2 SNEGSKA (reference sequence). This CDR3 comprises 15 residues. Here the CDR3 reads CSTRGLAAPSYEQYF. CDR3 nucleotide sequence: TGCAGTACTAGAGGCCTAGCGGCTCCCTCCTACGAGCAGTACTTC.

A word on this clonotype: This could be a read error, since a much larger clone is one nucleotide away. The chain uses TRBV5-1 and TRBJ2-7, with D perhaps matching TRBD2 (5 bases). Trimming pared 2 bases from V and 0 bases from J, leaving 9 bases between. The CDR3 has 14 residues. The germline gives CDR1 SGHRS, CDR2 YFSETQ. CDR3 sequence reads: CASSFDGVSYEQYF. The CDR3 nucleotides read TGCGCCAGCAGCTTTGACGGGGTCTCCTACGAGCAGTACTTC.

This clonotype was observed a few times. V gene TRBV3-1 combines with J gene TRBJ2-1; 10 nucleotides match TRBD2. The V gene end was trimmed by 1 base and the J gene end by 4 bases; junction bases not matched to a gene: 1. Germline lookup yields CDR1 LGHDT and CDR2 YNNKEL (reference sequence). The CDR3 contains 15 residues. DNA for the CDR3: TGTGCCAGCAGCCAAGGAGCGGGGGGGTACAATGAGCAGTTCTTC. The encoded protein is CASSQGAGGYNEQFF.

The sample holds many counts of this clonotype. The chain has TRBV7-9 and TRBJ1-1; D is unclear. The CDR3 totals 12 residues. Germline lookup yields CDR1 SEHNR and CDR2 FQNEAQ (reference sequence). Trimming stripped 1 base from V and 12 bases from J, with 12 bases between. CDR3 region: CASSLVREEPFF. CDR3 nucleotide sequence: TGTGCCAGCAGCTTAGTTAGGGAGGAACCTTTCTTT.

On this clonotype itself: Being one base from a much bigger clone, this may be a read error. The V and J genes are TRBV3-1 and TRBJ2-5; no reliable D call. CDR3 size: 14 residues. Looked up from germline, CDR1 is LGHDT and CDR2 is YNNKEL (reference sequence). CDR3 nucleotides: TGTGCCAGCAGCCAAGAGGTATACCAAGAGACCCAGTGCTTC. Protein product: CASSQEVYQETQCF.

Notes on this clonotype: One end of the junction is discordant with germline, which a read error may explain. This rearrangement joins TRBV5-5 to TRBJ1-1; no reliable D call. CDR1 SGHKS and CDR2 YYEKEE come from the germline V gene (reference sequence). The CDR3 length is 12 residues. The CDR3 protein is CAGSLVGTEAFF. The CDR3 coding sequence is TGTGCCGGCAGCTTGGTGGGCACTGAAGCTTTCTTT.

The chain recombines TRBV27 with TRBJ2-2, with TRBD2 identical over 7 bases. The CDR3 runs to 15 residues. Trimming at V came to 8 bases and at J to 6 bases, leaving 12 bases not matched to a gene. Germline assignment: CDR1 MNHEY and CDR2 SMNVEV (reference sequence). The CDR3 protein is CASAPGLTIAGELFF. The CDR3 DNA follows: TGTGCCAGCGCACCGGGACTAACGATAGCCGGGGAGCTGTTTTTT.

This clonotype was picked up many times. The chain combines TRBV9 with TRBJ2-2, with 10 bases aligning to TRBD2. Trimming took 1 base from V and 5 from J; bases not matched to a gene: 11. The CDR3 totals 18 residues. Germline CDR1 reads SGDLS; CDR2 reads YYNGEE. In nucleotides, the CDR3 is TGTGCCAGCAGCGTATATCAGACTAGCGGGTTGTGGACCGGGGAGCTGTTTTTT. Protein sequence: CASSVYQTSGLWTGELFF.

Regarding this clonotype: Lacking the conserved final phenylalanine or tryptophan, this CDR3 likely reflects a read error. This chain connects TRBV4-3 to TRBJ2-3; 7 bases fit TRBD2. The length of the CDR3 is 18 residues. From germline, CDR1 is LGHNA and CDR2 YSLEER. V dropped 0 bases and J dropped 0; count of bases not matched to a gene: 9. In DNA, the CDR3 is TGCGCCAGCAGCCAAGATGCTGCGACTAGCAGTAGCACAGATACGCAGTATTTA. Translation: CASSQDAATSSSTDTQYL.

This clonotype was observed at least ten times. V is TRBV4-3 and J is TRBJ2-3; tentative D call: TRBD2 (7 bases). Trimming took off 1 base at V and 2 bases at J, with 13 bases between the two ends. From germline, CDR1 is LGHNA and CDR2 YSLEER. CDR3 size: 16 residues. The CDR3 nucleotides read TGCGCCAGCAGCCAAGTACTGGCGGGGGCCACAGATACGCAGTATTTT. Protein: CASSQVLAGATDTQYF.

CDR3 bases: TGTGCCAGCAGCTTAGTGACCGAAGCCACCTATGGCTACACCTTC. Translating gives CASSLVTEATYGYTF. The chain recombines TRBV7-9 with TRBJ1-2, with D uncertain. Germline loops: CDR1 SEHNR, CDR2 FQNEAQ (reference sequence). V gave up 1 base and J gave up 4 bases, with 13 bases separating them. The CDR3 loop spans 15 amino acids.

This clonotype was seen only a few times. The V call is TRBV19, the J call TRBJ2-3; D gene ambiguous. The CDR3 consists of 12 residues. The germline V gene encodes CDR1 LNHDA and CDR2 SQIVND (reference sequence). V was clipped by 5 bases and J by 9 bases, with 12 bases between them. The CDR3 spells CASSPRSLTQYF. DNA for the CDR3: TGTGCCAGTAGTCCGAGGTCGTTAACGCAGTATTTT.

This clonotype was seen ten or more times. This rearrangement joins TRBV5-4 to TRBJ2-7; D is perhaps TRBD2 (5 bases). This CDR3 region has 14 residues. Trimming took 1 base from V and 0 from J, leaving 8 bases between them. CDR1 and CDR2 (germline): SGHNT, YYREEE (reference sequence). CDR3 sequence: CASSLMGSSYEQYF. The CDR3 bases are TGTGCCAGCAGCTTGATGGGGAGCTCCTACGAGCAGTACTTC.

The CDR3 protein is CASSFLAGGDEQFF. CDR3 coding DNA: TGTGCCAGCAGTTTCTTGGCGGGGGGCGATGAGCAGTTCTTC. The J gene is TRBJ2-1, the V gene TRBV27, with TRBD2 identical over 8 bases. The CDR3 is 14 amino acids. The J segment lost 8 bases and the V segment lost 3 bases, leaving 6 bases of the junction unmatched. The germline CDR1 and CDR2 sequences are MNHEY and SMNVEV (reference sequence).

There are many counts of this clonotype. V and J are TRBV7-8 and TRBJ2-3; 10 bases map to TRBD2. The CDR3 extends over 17 amino acids. Germline CDR1 is SGHVS and CDR2 is FQNEAQ. After removal of 4 bases from V and 0 bases from J, the junction contained 7 bases not matched to a gene. This CDR3 reads CASSYSLAGGSTDTQYF. The CDR3 DNA sequence: TGTGCCAGCAGCTACTCCTTAGCGGGGGGCAGCACAGATACGCAGTATTTT.

This chain links TRBV27 with TRBJ2-1; TRBD1 matches 10 bases. The CDR3 is 14 amino acids. The V gene end was trimmed by 7 bases and the J gene end by 4 bases; junction bases not matched to a gene: 4. CDR1 is MNHEY, CDR2 SMNVEV, per germline (reference sequence). The CDR3 sequence: CASIGTGVYNEQFF. The DNA for the CDR3 is TGTGCCAGCATCGGGACAGGGGTGTACAATGAGCAGTTCTTC.

This clonotype was seen a handful of times. CDR3 nucleotides: TGTGCCAGCAGTTACTCCCGACACGCCGGCGGTGAGCAGTTCTTC. This sequence encodes CASSYSRHAGGEQFF. The V gene is TRBV6-6, the J gene TRBJ2-1; D is unclear. V lost 0 bases and J lost 9, with 15 bases in between. CDR1 is MNHNY and CDR2 is SVGAGI in the germline V gene (reference sequence). This CDR3 contains 15 residues.

The chain links TRBV24-1 to TRBJ2-1; D is unclear. Trimming stripped 4 bases from V and 8 bases from J, with 11 bases between. CDR1 KGHDR and CDR2 SFDVKD come from the germline V gene. The CDR3 has 13 amino acids. The CDR3 spells CATSDLLRDEQFF. As DNA, the CDR3 is TGTGCCACCAGTGACCTACTTAGGGATGAGCAGTTCTTC.

Ten or more counts support this clonotype. This chain links TRBV20-1 with TRBJ2-7; D is perhaps TRBD1 or TRBD2 (7 bases each). The CDR3 is 13 amino acids. Germline assignment: CDR1 DFQATT and CDR2 SNEGSKA (reference sequence). V gave up 3 bases and J gave up 6 bases, with 15 bases separating them. As DNA, the CDR3 is TGCAGTGCTAGGCAGGGGGGGTATCCCGAGCAGTACTTC. It specifies CSARQGGYPEQYF.

There are many counts of this clonotype. The CDR3 region is CASSLNLYEQFF. The CDR3 DNA follows: TGTGCCAGCAGCTTAAATCTGTATGAGCAGTTCTTC. This chain joins TRBV7-2 and TRBJ2-1; no definite D call. Trimming stripped 2 bases from V and 8 bases from J, with 7 bases between. Germline V gene data show CDR1 as SGHTA and CDR2 as FQGNSA. This CDR3 contains 12 residues.

To note about this clonotype: A junction boundary mismatches the germline segment, possibly from a read error. This chain joins TRBV7-9 and TRBJ2-2, with 7 bases matching TRBD1. Looked up from germline, CDR1 is SEHNR and CDR2 is FQNEAQ (reference sequence). The CDR3 runs to 15 residues. Here the CDR3 DNA reads TGTGCCAGCAGCTTAGACAGGGGTTATACCGGGGAGCTGTATTTT. Protein product: CASSLDRGYTGELYF.

A few counts support this clonotype. It is unclear where the CDR3 begins or ends on the DNA, so no DNA is shown, and the CDR3 is as TCRdb lists it. The chain employs TRBV2 and TRBJ2-2; the DNA was not used to check the table's D call, TRBD2. CDR1 SNHLY and CDR2 FYNNEI come from the germline V gene. The CDR3 spans 15 residues, counting both ends. The CDR3: CASSSSGLVIGELFF.

The genes are TRBV3-1 and TRBJ1-1, with TRBD1 identical over 8 bases. V lost 0 bases, J lost 0 bases, and 3 bases stayed unmatched. In germline, CDR1 is LGHDT, CDR2 YNNKEL (reference sequence). This CDR3 region has 16 residues. The CDR3 region is CASSQDQGALNTEAFF. CDR3 nucleotide sequence: TGTGCCAGCAGCCAAGATCAGGGGGCCTTGAACACTGAAGCTTTCTTT.